The present entry profiles one T cell receptor beta chain with its context. The antigen is not known. Trimming took 5 bases from V and 4 from J; bases not matched to a gene: 1. The germline V gene encodes CDR1 SGHTA and CDR2 FQGNSA. The CDR3 length is 14 residues. Investigators isolated RNA and reverse transcribed it into cDNA to act as the sequencing template. The protocol was immunoSEQ multiplex PCR, while the TCRdb copy is restricted to in-frame clones and leaves out a portion. Among under 350,000 clones listed, 55% to 70% were seen once. The data were obtained in a study of CD8+ T cells in alopecia areata. Whole-study context: Tofacitinib exposure lasted 6 to 18 months, followed by 6 months off drug.

Study findings and constraints: Unlike in mice, where it was clearer, TCR sharing across patients was less clear, possibly HLA-related. While patients received tofacitinib, many expanded lesional clones remained present in scalp and blood.

The treatment: oral pan-JAK inhibitor, 5-10 mg twice daily. This sequence joins TRBV7-2 and TRBJ1-5; 11 bases match TRBD1. The sequence was collected from a human donor with alopecia areata. Specimen: CD4+ T cells sorted from blood, collected at week 24, from a patient treated with tofacitinib. In DNA, the CDR3 is TGTGCCAGCAGCGGACAGGGGGCGAATCAGCCCCAGCATTTT. This gives the protein CASSGQGANQPQHF. Together with reference TRBV7-2 and TRBJ1-5, the CDR3 gives the full variable domain: GAGVSQSPSNKVTEKGKDVELRCDPISGHTALYWYRQSLGQGLEFLIYFQGNSAPDKSGLPSDRFSAERTGGSVSTLTIQRTQQEDSAVYLCASSGQGANQPQHFGDGTRLSIL.